This TCR beta chain was recorded in a study of shared clonotypes between healthy human individuals. Study-level information: CD4 naive and CD4 memory each took three plates per donor, while CD8 naive took two and CD8 memory one.

Findings of the study overall: Estimated clonotype richness was generally higher in naive than memory subsets. The authors sampled blood alone, and tissue repertoires likely differ. For naive CD4 cells, 4.5% to 6.5% of clonotypes were shared across a few donors.

As concerns this clone: Its antigen is as yet unknown.

Sequencing was performed with immunoSEQ multiplex PCR; in TCRdb, only in-frame clones are kept and a portion is missing. Among around 2.5 million clones, approximately 94% were seen once, and the ten largest hold approximately 0.35%. The V and J ends lost 4 bases and 0 bases respectively, with 16 bases between them. This CDR3 is 18 amino acids long. CDR1 is LNHDA, CDR2 SQIVND, per germline (reference sequence). The chain links TRBV19 to TRBJ2-6; no clear D gene. The sequence was collected from a man younger than 30 in good health. Some clones in this sample may be carry-over from other donors' samples. Sequences were obtained from naive CD4+ T cells from PBMCs. Noted subset: CD45RA+ positively selected. CDR3 nucleotides: TGTGCCAGTAGTAGGGGATCAGCGCCCGCCTCTGGGGCCAACGTCCTGACTTTC. Protein: CASSRGSAPASGANVLTF.